This TCR beta chain was recorded in a study of cytomegalovirus exposure and HLA in healthy donors. General study findings and limits: Both high specificity and high sensitivity reportedly marked the classifier's diagnosis of cytomegalovirus status. CMV serostatus was the only immune exposure information that was available.

PCR involved 60 Vbeta and 13 Jbeta primers. Per the original data handling: The count from a later analysis was 65 million to 90 million unique TCR beta chains, roughly 11 million of them shared. Method: immunoSEQ multiplex PCR; TCRdb's copy keeps in-frame clones and lacks some. V and J calls and clone size are those listed in that table; D and trimming were worked out from the DNA. The sample carries about 160,000 clones, around 86% recorded once. CDR1 MDHEN and CDR2 SYDVKM come from the germline V gene. There are 15 residues in the CDR3. The J segment lost 8 bases and the V segment lost 4 bases, leaving 10 bases of the junction unmatched. In the case of this clone: Its antigen remains unknown.

This receptor was taken from a girl aged 2 to 9 in good health and CMV-seropositive. The sample was PBMCs. This rearrangement joins TRBV28 to TRBJ1-2; 10 bases are a match to TRBD1. The CDR3 sequence: CASSSTGTGVGGYTF. The CDR3 DNA is TGTGCCAGCAGTTCAACCGGGACAGGGGTTGGAGGCTACACCTTC.